These 32 T cell receptor beta chains share one sample of origin, sequenced in a study of blood T cell repertoires in COVID-19. Produced via immunoSEQ multiplex PCR; TCRdb's table is partial and in-frame only. The sample shows 90,000 to 120,000 clones, more than 75% of them seen only once. Sequenced sample: peripheral blood. The receptors were sampled from a man aged 50 to 59 with acute or convalescent COVID-19.

The genes are TRBV15 and TRBJ2-5; D possibly corresponds to TRBD1 (5 bases). V lost 0 bases and J lost 5, with 13 bases in between. The germline CDR1 and CDR2 sequences are LNHNV and YYDKDF (reference sequence). CDR3 size: 15 residues. CDR3 amino acids: CATSRDPPRVETQYF. DNA of the CDR3: TGTGCCACCAGCAGAGATCCCCCCAGGGTGGAGACCCAGTACTTC.

The chain recombines TRBV5-8 with TRBJ1-1; 7 nucleotides align to TRBD1. Unmatched junction bases numbered 10, after V lost 4 bases and J lost 1 base. The V gene's germline CDR1 is SGHTS and CDR2 YDEGEE. The CDR3 is made up of 16 amino acids. CDR3 nucleotides: TGTGCCAGCAGCCGGGCGGGAGGGGGCCGGAACACTGAAGCTTTCTTT. Its protein product is CASSRAGGGRNTEAFF.

The rearrangement uses TRBV7-8 and TRBJ1-2; no clear D. Germline CDR1 is SGHVS and CDR2 is FQNEAQ. The CDR3 runs 11 residues. Trimming took 4 bases from V and 3 from J, leaving 3 bases between them. CDR3 DNA: TGTGCCAGCAGCTCTTACTATGGCTACACCTTC. This sequence encodes CASSSYYGYTF. Full variable domain (missing parts from reference TRBV7-8 and TRBJ1-2): GAGVSQSPRYKVAKRGQDVALRCDPISGHVSLFWYQQALGQGPEFLTYFQNEAQLDKSGLPSDRFFAERPEGSVSTLKIQRTQQEDSAVYLCASSSYYGYTFGSGTRLTVV.

V and J are TRBV12-2 and TRBJ2-5; the table's D call, TRBD1, has no DNA check behind it. TRBV12-2 is annotated as a pseudogene. The length of the CDR3 is 17 residues. The CDR3 DNA sequence: TGTGCAAGTCGCTTAGGCTTAAAACAGGAGTCGGGAGAGACCCAGTACTTC. Protein product: CASRLGLKQESGETQYF.

This clone appeared a single time. This chain uses TRBV6-5 with TRBJ2-1, with 8 bases aligning to TRBD2. This CDR3 has 14 amino acids. Germline-derived CDR1 and CDR2 are MNHEY and SVGAGI. With 0 bases clipped from V and 8 bases from J, the junction kept 3 bases outside the gene matches. Here the CDR3 reads CASSYSSGGDEQFF. DNA of the CDR3: TGTGCCAGCAGTTACTCTTCGGGGGGGGATGAGCAGTTCTTC.

The J gene is TRBJ2-1, the V gene TRBV7-6; D gene unclear. Per germline, CDR1 SGHVS and CDR2 FNYEAQ. Trimming pared 4 bases from V and 7 bases from J, leaving 5 bases between. The CDR3 length is 11 residues. The chain's CDR3 is CASSSMNEQFF. In DNA, the CDR3 is TGTGCCAGCAGCTCCATGAATGAGCAGTTCTTC.

The chain couples TRBV29-1 to TRBJ1-1; TRBD1 matches at 9 bases. Germline CDR1 SQVTM, CDR2 ANQGSEA. The CDR3 has 13 amino acids. After removal of 6 bases from V and 1 base from J, the junction contained 3 bases not matched to a gene. CDR3 DNA: TGCAGCGTCGGGACAGGGAAGAACACTGAAGCTTTCTTT. Its protein is CSVGTGKNTEAFF.

The chain combines TRBV30 with TRBJ2-6; 8 positions agree with TRBD2. The CDR3 loop spans 18 amino acids. Germline CDR1 reads GTSNPN; CDR2 reads SVGIG (reference sequence). V was clipped by 0 bases and J by 2 bases; unmatched bases: 9. CDR3 coding DNA: TGTGCCTGGAGTGTACGGGGGGGCAGAAAAACTGGGGCCAACGTCCTGACTTTC. It codes for CAWSVRGGRKTGANVLTF.

For this clone: Other DNA variants within this sample encode the same CDR3. The chain is built from TRBV7-9 and TRBJ2-7; D uncertain. This CDR3 comprises 12 residues. The germline gives CDR1 SEHNR, CDR2 FQNEAQ (reference sequence). V was clipped by 2 bases and J by 3 bases, with 5 bases between them. CDR3 in amino acids: CASSLSGYEQYF. CDR3 DNA: TGTGCCAGCAGCTTATCCGGCTACGAGCAGTACTTC.

The chain has TRBV10-2 and TRBJ2-7; the match to TRBD1 covers 7 bases. CDR1 is WSHSY and CDR2 is SAAADI in the germline V gene. The CDR3 covers 14 residues. V was pared by 8 bases and J by 3 bases, with 10 bases of the junction left unmatched. This CDR3 is CASATRTGFYEQYF. The CDR3 coding sequence is TGCGCCAGCGCGACAAGGACAGGATTCTACGAGCAGTACTTC.

This chain joins TRBV7-7 and TRBJ2-5; D unresolved. The CDR3 contains 14 residues. Germline CDR1 is SSHAT and CDR2 is FNYEAQ (reference sequence). Trimming shortened V by 5 bases and J by 5 bases, and 15 bases separated the two germline ends. CDR3 coding DNA: TGTGCCAGCAGCCCCTCACGCCTAACGGAGACCCAGTACTTC. This codes for CASSPSRLTETQYF.

The rearrangement links TRBV6-5 to TRBJ2-7; 10 bases align to TRBD1. Germline V gene lookup returns CDR1 MNHEY and CDR2 SVGAGI. The V and J ends lost 6 bases and 4 bases, in that order; junction bases with no gene match: 9. The CDR3 totals 15 residues. The CDR3: CASRPAGTGVYEQYF. The DNA of the CDR3 is TGTGCCAGCAGACCGGCCGGGACAGGGGTGTACGAGCAGTACTTC.

This rearrangement joins TRBV24-1 to TRBJ2-3; a possible D gene is TRBD1 (6 bases). CDR1 is KGHDR and CDR2 is SFDVKD in the germline V gene. With 4 bases removed from V and 1 base from J, the gap between germline ends came to 17 bases. The CDR3 has 17 residues. The CDR3: CATSEAFGRQGTDTQYF. The CDR3 DNA sequence: TGTGCCACCAGTGAGGCCTTCGGTAGACAGGGCACAGATACGCAGTATTTT.

The rearrangement joins TRBV28 to TRBJ1-5, with D unresolved. The CDR3 sequence is 12 residues long. Trimming cost V 5 bases and J 7 bases, with 9 bases left between them. The germline V gene encodes CDR1 MDHEN and CDR2 SYDVKM. The CDR3 DNA reads TGTGCCAGCAGTCCCGAGCCCCAGCCCCAGCATTTT. As protein: CASSPEPQPQHF.

The V gene is TRBV5-1, the J gene TRBJ1-5; 8 bases map to TRBD1. Trimming took 5 bases from V and 7 from J; bases not matched to a gene: 5. Germline lookup yields CDR1 SGHRS and CDR2 YFSETQ. The CDR3 consists of 13 residues. This chain's CDR3 is CASSRTGLQPQHF. In nucleotides, the CDR3 is TGCGCCAGCAGTCGGACAGGGTTACAGCCCCAGCATTTT.

The chain links TRBV5-4 to TRBJ2-7, with 7 positions matching TRBD1. Unmatched junction bases numbered 8, after V lost 4 bases and J lost 4 bases. The CDR3 length is 14 residues. Germline CDR1 reads SGHNT; CDR2 reads YYREEE (reference sequence). The CDR3 loop is CASSAGTVVYEQYF. For the CDR3, the DNA is TGTGCCAGCAGCGCCGGGACAGTCGTTTACGAGCAGTACTTC.

The DNA for the CDR3 is TGTGCCAGCAGTTGGTCAGTGGCCAATCAGCCCCAGCATTTT. Amino acids: CASSWSVANQPQHF. The J gene is TRBJ1-5, the V gene TRBV28; D is ambiguous. V was trimmed by 4 bases and J by 3 bases, leaving 10 bases between them. The CDR3 has 14 residues. Germline V gives CDR1 MDHEN, CDR2 SYDVKM.

The J gene is TRBJ2-6, the V gene TRBV28, with a tentative D call TRBD1 (6 bases). The germline V gene encodes CDR1 MDHEN and CDR2 SYDVKM. The CDR3 is made up of 17 amino acids. The V gene lost 6 bases and the J gene lost 3 bases, with 18 bases spanning the gap. This CDR3 is CASSPRGGGGGANVLTF. The CDR3 DNA is TGTGCCAGCAGCCCTAGGGGTGGGGGCGGTGGGGCCAACGTCCTGACTTTC.

This chain connects TRBV5-1 to TRBJ2-1; 7 positions match TRBD2. CDR3 length: 14 residues. Trimming took 0 bases from V and 9 from J; bases not matched to a gene: 6. Germline V gene data show CDR1 as SGHRS and CDR2 as YFSETQ. CDR3 amino acids: CASSLVAGVTEQFF. The CDR3 nucleotides read TGCGCCAGCAGCTTGGTAGCGGGTGTCACTGAGCAGTTCTTC.

The table lists this clone with a count of one. The CDR3: CASKAPGGTGELFF. CDR3 nucleotides: TGTGCCAGCAAAGCGCCGGGGGGCACCGGGGAGCTGTTTTTT. This chain links TRBV6-5 with TRBJ2-2; 7 nucleotides agree with TRBD2. V lost 7 bases to trimming and J lost 4 bases; unmatched junction nucleotides: 6. Germline V gives CDR1 MNHEY, CDR2 SVGAGI. The CDR3 is made up of 14 amino acids.

This rearrangement joins TRBV7-9 to TRBJ2-2, with D tentatively TRBD1 (6 bases). The CDR3 has 14 residues. In germline, CDR1 is SEHNR, CDR2 FQNEAQ (reference sequence). V was cut by 5 bases and J by 4 bases, with 11 bases left in between. CDR3 residues: CASSTDRATGELFF. The CDR3 region has the DNA TGTGCCAGCAGCACGGACAGAGCCACCGGGGAGCTGTTTTTT.

V usage is TRBV5-4 and J usage is TRBJ2-3, with TRBD2 matching 8 bases. There are 15 residues in the CDR3. Germline CDR1 reads SGHNT; CDR2 reads YYREEE (reference sequence). Trimming removed 4 bases from V and 0 bases from J; junction bases left unmatched: 4. The CDR3, as DNA: TGTGCCAGCAGCCGTAGCGGGGCTAGCACAGATACGCAGTATTTT. Protein sequence: CASSRSGASTDTQYF.

Only one count was recorded for this clone. The CDR3: CASSISGSLTDTQYF. The CDR3 DNA sequence: TGTGCCAGCAGCATATCCGGGAGTCTCACAGATACGCAGTATTTT. The genes are TRBV11-2 and TRBJ2-3, with D possibly being TRBD2 (6 bases). The CDR3 length is 15 residues. Germline CDR1 SGHAT, CDR2 FQNNGV. Between the trimmed V and J ends, which lost 5 bases and 2 bases, there was a span of 14 bases.

CDR3 residues: CSVGLALSYNEQFF. CDR3 DNA: TGCAGCGTGGGACTAGCGCTCTCCTACAATGAGCAGTTCTTC. This rearrangement joins TRBV29-1 to TRBJ2-1, with 10 bases aligning to TRBD2. CDR1 SQVTM and CDR2 ANQGSEA come from the germline V gene. The ends lost 6 bases at V and 0 bases at J; junction bases unmatched: 2. The CDR3 totals 14 residues.

This chain links TRBV29-1 with TRBJ2-7; D unresolved. V was shortened by 4 bases and J by 2 bases, with 9 bases between the two germline ends. The CDR3 loop spans 12 amino acids. Germline V gene sequence: CDR1 SQVTM, CDR2 ANQGSEA. The CDR3 nucleotides read TGCAGCGTTGTTTTGTTAACCTACGAGCAGTACTTC. It encodes CSVVLLTYEQYF.

V is TRBV29-1 and J is TRBJ2-2; 9 bases are shared with TRBD2. Germline loops: CDR1 SQVTM, CDR2 ANQGSEA. V was pared by 6 bases and J by 2 bases, with 7 bases of the junction left unmatched. The CDR3 consists of 15 residues. The CDR3 bases are TGCAGCGTCGACCCTAGCGGGGATAACACCGGGGAGCTGTTTTTT. Amino acid sequence: CSVDPSGDNTGELFF.

The chain joins TRBV9 to TRBJ1-1; D is unresolved. CDR1 SGDLS and CDR2 YYNGEE come from the germline V gene. The CDR3 covers 13 residues. Trimming stripped 4 bases from V and 4 bases from J, with 11 bases between. DNA for the CDR3: TGTGCCAGCAGCCCCTCAGGTACCACTGAAGCTTTCTTT. Protein product: CASSPSGTTEAFF.

The chain uses TRBV5-4 and TRBJ2-1; TRBD2 matches 9 bases. The V and J ends lost 2 bases and 7 bases, in that order; junction bases with no gene match: 7. Per germline, CDR1 SGHNT and CDR2 YYREEE (reference sequence). This CDR3 is built from 15 residues. The CDR3 reads CASSLAGGRGNEQFF. CDR3 nucleotide sequence: TGTGCCAGCAGCTTAGCGGGAGGCCGGGGGAATGAGCAGTTCTTC.

This chain connects TRBV11-2 to TRBJ2-7; 9 positions match TRBD2. There are 16 residues in the CDR3. V shed 4 bases, J shed 0 bases, and the junction held 7 bases outside the gene matches. Germline loops: CDR1 SGHAT, CDR2 FQNNGV. For the CDR3, the DNA is TGTGCCAGCAGCTCCCGAGGTAGCGGGAGCTCCTACGAGCAGTACTTC. Protein sequence: CASSSRGSGSSYEQYF. Full variable domain (rest looked up from reference TRBV11-2 and TRBJ2-7): EAGVAQSPRYKIIEKRQSVAFWCNPISGHATLYWYQQILGQGPKLLIQFQNNGVVDDSQLPKDRFSAERLKGVDSTLKIQPAKLEDSAVYLCASSSRGSGSSYEQYFGPGTRLTVT.

Note on this clone: Other DNA sequences in the sample encode the same CDR3. V is TRBV5-1 and J is TRBJ2-3, with 7 bases fitting TRBD2. Germline V gene lookup returns CDR1 SGHRS and CDR2 YFSETQ. The V segment lost 2 bases and the J segment 0 bases; nucleotides outside the gene matches: 3. The CDR3 sequence is 15 residues long. CDR3 region: CASSLASGSTDTQYF. In DNA form, the CDR3 reads TGCGCCAGCAGCTTAGCTAGCGGCAGCACAGATACGCAGTATTTT.

For the CDR3, the DNA is TGTGCCTGGAGGAGAGGGGACTATTCACCCCTCCACTTT. It encodes CAWRRGDYSPLHF. The rearrangement uses TRBV30 and TRBJ1-6; possible D gene TRBD1, 5 bases. V was pared by 3 bases and J by 8 bases, with 11 bases between. Germline values: CDR1 GTSNPN, CDR2 SVGIG (reference sequence). The CDR3 loop spans 13 amino acids.

This sequence joins TRBV6-1 and TRBJ2-7; a weak D match, TRBD1 (6 bases). The V end lost 3 bases, the J end lost 7 bases, and 13 bases lay between the germline ends. CDR3 length: 13 amino acids. The germline V gene encodes CDR1 MNHNS and CDR2 SASEGT. The CDR3 loop is CASSEYRDGEQYF. CDR3 DNA sequence: TGTGCCAGCAGTGAGTACAGGGATGGGGAGCAGTACTTC.